These 19 T cell receptor beta chains originate from one sample sequenced in a study of human T cells and chemical hapten exposure. Time point described: pre-sensitization, week 0. Treatment described: therapeutic diphenylcyclopropenone sensitization with weekly scalp DPC. One entry per CDR3 protein, called by TCRdb with MiXCR from the RACE reads. Here the sample spans tens of thousands of distinct CDR3 sequences, around 9.6% being singletons. This sample comprised whole blood, obtained in connection with sensitization to the hapten diphenylcyclopropenone (DPC). These receptors were taken from a woman aged 35 to 49 with alopecia areata. Some clones in this sample may be carry-over from other donors' samples.

This clonotype has a count of ten or more. V usage is TRBV6-2 or TRBV6-3 and J usage is TRBJ1-5, with D possibly TRBD1 on 5 matching bases. V lost 6 bases and J 0 bases, leaving 9 bases between the germline ends. The CDR3 is 14 residues long. Germline assignment: CDR1 MNHEY and CDR2 SVGEGT. In DNA, the CDR3 is TGTGCCAGCAGCGCAGGGTATAGCAATCAGCCCCAGCATTTT. Translating it yields CASSAGYSNQPQHF.

Ten or more counts support this clonotype. The chain recombines TRBV9 with TRBJ2-1; D gene unclear. The CDR3 has 16 residues. CDR1 and CDR2 (germline): SGDLS, YYNGEE. V dropped 0 bases and J dropped 4 bases, with 14 bases sitting between them. CDR3 sequence: CASSVAPPSLYNEQFF. CDR3 DNA: TGTGCCAGCAGCGTAGCCCCCCCTTCCTTATACAATGAGCAGTTCTTC.

Comment on this clonotype: Given a much more abundant clone one base away, this may be a read error. The chain combines TRBV28 with TRBJ2-7, with D perhaps matching TRBD2 (6 bases). Germline V gene sequence: CDR1 MDHEN, CDR2 SYDVKM. The CDR3 sequence is 15 residues long. This chain's CDR3 is CSSSFPGDGGYEQYF. In DNA, the CDR3 is TGTTCCAGCAGTTTCCCCGGGGACGGGGGATACGAGCAGTACTTC.

The gene calls are TRBV5-1 and TRBJ1-5, with D possibly matching TRBD1 (5 bases). The CDR3 has 14 amino acids. V gave up 10 bases and J gave up 6 bases, with 20 bases separating them. Looked up from germline, CDR1 is SGHRS and CDR2 is YFSETQ. The CDR3 reads CAPDRRGRSQPQHF. CDR3 sequence (DNA): TGCGCCCCCGACCGGAGGGGAAGGAGTCAGCCCCAGCATTTT.

This chain uses TRBV30 with TRBJ2-7; the match to TRBD1 covers 8 bases. V gave up 3 bases and J gave up 5 bases; unmatched junction bases: 9. Germline-derived CDR1 and CDR2 are GTSNPN and SVGIG (reference sequence). This CDR3 contains 14 residues. The CDR3 DNA sequence: TGTGCCTGGAGGGACACAGGGGGATCTAACGAGCAGTACTTC. Its translation: CAWRDTGGSNEQYF.

This clonotype was recorded at least ten times. As DNA, the CDR3 is TGTGCCAGCTCACCACCCCAGGGTCGCACTTTCTTT. It encodes CASSPPQGRTFF. The rearrangement joins TRBV18 to TRBJ1-1; D may be TRBD1 (5 bases). CDR3 length: 12 amino acids. V was pared by 0 bases and J by 12 bases, with 11 bases between. Germline CDR1 is KGHSH and CDR2 is LQKENI.

This clonotype has ten or more counts. This rearrangement joins TRBV5-1 to TRBJ2-1, with D unresolved. The germline CDR1 and CDR2 sequences are SGHRS and YFSETQ. The CDR3 extends over 16 amino acids. The V gene lost 3 bases and the J gene lost 0 bases, with 13 bases spanning the gap. Written as DNA, the CDR3 is TGCGCCAGCAGCTGGACCTCTGAGAGCTCCTACAATGAGCAGTTCTTC. It yields the protein CASSWTSESSYNEQFF.

V and J are TRBV19 and TRBJ2-4, with D tentatively TRBD1 (8 bases). Germline V gene data show CDR1 as LNHDA and CDR2 as SQIVND (reference sequence). This CDR3 has 18 residues. Trimming removed 4 bases at V and 2 bases at J, with 21 bases between. The CDR3 sequence is CASSKQGGQGAPKNIQYF. The CDR3 DNA sequence: TGTGCCAGTAGTAAACAGGGGGGGCAGGGAGCACCCAAAAACATTCAGTACTTC.

Many counts were recorded for this clonotype. This chain's CDR3 is CASSLGLAGVYEQYF. In DNA, the CDR3 is TGTGCCAGCAGCTTGGGGCTAGCGGGGGTTTACGAGCAGTACTTC. The chain combines TRBV5-4 with TRBJ2-7, with 10 bases identical to TRBD2. The CDR3 runs 15 residues. From germline, CDR1 is SGHNT and CDR2 YYREEE (reference sequence). Trimming at V came to 0 bases and at J to 4 bases, leaving 4 bases not matched to a gene.

There are a few counts of this clonotype. V and J are TRBV29-1 and TRBJ2-7; TRBD2 matches 15 bases. The CDR3 extends over 17 amino acids. V lost 5 bases and J lost 2; bases outside the gene matches: 10. CDR1 and CDR2 (germline): SQVTM, ANQGSEA. Here the CDR3 reads CSVRPGLAGGPTYEQYF. The CDR3 DNA sequence: TGCAGCGTTAGGCCGGGACTAGCGGGGGGACCCACCTACGAGCAGTACTTC.

This clonotype was found many times. The rearrangement joins TRBV7-2 to TRBJ1-1; tentative D call: TRBD1 (5 bases). The CDR3 has 14 amino acids. Trimming cost V 5 bases and J 0 bases, with 10 bases left between them. Germline CDR1 and CDR2: SGHTA and FQGNSA. The CDR3 nucleotides read TGTGCCAGCAGCCGTCCGGGGGTGAACACTGAAGCTTTCTTT. It yields the protein CASSRPGVNTEAFF.

This clonotype was observed at least ten times. V and J are TRBV11-2 and TRBJ1-1; D is ambiguous. The CDR3 is 12 residues long. Trimming took 5 bases from V and 4 from J, leaving 8 bases between them. Germline V gene data show CDR1 as SGHAT and CDR2 as FQNNGV. CDR3 loop: CASSPTATEAFF. The CDR3 DNA follows: TGTGCCAGCAGCCCCACGGCCACTGAAGCTTTCTTT.

This clonotype was detected many times. The chain recombines TRBV12-3 or TRBV12-4 with TRBJ1-1; tentative D call: TRBD1 (5 bases). V was cut by 3 bases and J by 1 base, with 12 bases left in between. The CDR3 sequence is 15 residues long. The CDR3 reads CASSFAGRGNTEAFF. The CDR3 nucleotides are TGTGCCAGCAGTTTCGCAGGGAGAGGGAACACTGAAGCTTTCTTT.

The gene calls are TRBV29-1 and TRBJ2-3; 12 positions agree with TRBD2. CDR3 length: 14 amino acids. CDR1 is SQVTM and CDR2 is ANQGSEA in the germline V gene. J gave up 4 bases and V 7 bases, and 6 bases lay outside the gene matches. DNA of the CDR3: TGCAGCGCCCGACTAGCGGGGGTCCCAGATACGCAGTATTTT. It translates to CSARLAGVPDTQYF.

This clonotype occurred a few times. The J gene is TRBJ2-1, the V gene TRBV12-3 or TRBV12-4; TRBD2 agrees at 7 bases. V lost 3 bases to trimming and J lost 4 bases; unmatched junction nucleotides: 0. The CDR3 is 13 residues long. This CDR3 is CASSLRGYNEQFF. Here the CDR3 DNA reads TGTGCCAGCAGTTTGCGGGGGTACAATGAGCAGTTCTTC.

In its sample, this clonotype was seen many times. The chain joins TRBV11-2 to TRBJ2-7; unclear D gene. CDR1 and CDR2 (germline): SGHAT, FQNNGV. This CDR3 has 15 amino acids. Between the trimmed V and J ends, which lost 0 bases and 3 bases, there was a span of 12 bases. CDR3 sequence: CASSLETGNHYEQYF. The CDR3 region has the DNA TGTGCCAGCAGCTTAGAGACGGGCAACCACTACGAGCAGTACTTC.

The chain has TRBV6-2 or TRBV6-3 and TRBJ2-6; D possibly uses TRBD1 or TRBD2 (5 bases each). Germline V gene lookup returns CDR1 MNHEY and CDR2 SVGEGT. Trimming pared 6 bases from V and 4 bases from J, leaving 10 bases between. The CDR3 loop spans 14 amino acids. This CDR3 is CASRRGPGANVLTF. The CDR3 DNA is TGTGCCAGCAGGAGGGGTCCCGGGGCCAACGTCCTGACTTTC.

This clonotype was seen at least ten times. The rearrangement links TRBV12-3 or TRBV12-4 to TRBJ1-2, with TRBD1 matching over 7 bases. The CDR3 contains 14 residues. J lost 4 bases, V lost 6 bases, and 8 bases had no gene match. The CDR3 coding sequence is TGTGCCAGCAGAATTACAGGGGTGGGCTATGGCTACACCTTC. This sequence encodes CASRITGVGYGYTF.

A word on this clonotype: This clone may be a read error of a much larger clone one base away. This chain uses TRBV30 with TRBJ2-3; D is undetermined. The V gene lost 3 bases and the J gene lost 11 bases, with 15 bases spanning the gap. The CDR3 consists of 12 residues. The germline CDR1 and CDR2 sequences are GTSNPN and SVGIG (reference sequence). The CDR3 DNA is TGTGCCTGGAGAAGAGATAGAGGAATGCAGTATTTT. It encodes CAWRRDRGMQYF.